This T cell receptor (beta chain) comes out of a study of T cells in Graves' hyperthyroidism and ophthalmopathy. RNA transcripts provided the source from which TCR beta CDR3 regions were amplified. In the first-round RT-PCR of the TCR CDR3, the HTBI primer set was used. TCRdb re-called the multiplex PCR reads with MiXCR, one entry per CDR3 protein. Seen here are about 480,000 distinct CDR3 sequences, 13% to 15% observed once, and the top ten hold 15% to 20%. This clonotype was detected many times. Antigen: not known. General study results and limits: The model forecast ophthalmopathy, anticipating it by a median around 6.5 months before onset.

The authors deemed Graves' hyperthyroidism stable absent ophthalmopathy progression within 18 months. Exclusion of patients followed from uncontrolled infection, other autoimmune disease, pregnancy or lactation. Germline V gives CDR1 LGHDT, CDR2 YNNKEL (reference sequence). CDR3 length: 14 amino acids. Trimming cost V 1 base and J 2 bases, with 8 bases left between them. The chain is built from TRBV3-1 and TRBJ1-2; possible D gene TRBD1, 5 bases. This sequence originates from a woman under 30 with Graves' hyperthyroidism. The specimen sequenced was blood. In nucleotides, the CDR3 is TGTGCCAGCAGCCAAGTACAGGAGAACTATGGCTACACCTTC. Amino acids: CASSQVQENYGYTF.